The clone carrying this T cell receptor (beta chain) showed up just once. Its antigen is undetermined. Constant-segment-primed 5'RACE gave TCR alpha and TCR beta cDNA libraries with sample barcodes and UMIs. Using its own MiXCR run on the 5' RACE reads, TCRdb lists one record per CDR3 protein. Counted here are approximately 570,000 distinct CDR3 sequences, about a sixth occurring once; the ten biggest clones make up around 12%. The data are from a study of T-cell memory formation after mild COVID-19. As for the study in general: For the most part, TCR clusters were specific to one donor.

Study observations and caveats: The study found balanced CD4/CD8 in clones contracting day 15 to 85 and a CD4+ lean in later expanders. Pre-infection memory held some responding clones, suggesting pre-existing cross-reactive T cells responded.

Germline values: CDR1 SGHDT, CDR2 YYEEEE. There are 15 residues in the CDR3. V dropped 0 bases and J dropped 5 bases, with 14 bases sitting between them. V is TRBV5-6 and J is TRBJ2-5; D might be TRBD2 (7 bases). The receptor was isolated from an adult woman who had mild COVID-19 (a few samples of this study predate the infection). Cell type and time point are not known. Input material: PBMCs or a T cell subset sorted from them (not recorded which). The CDR3 nucleotides read TGTGCCAGCAGCTTGGTCGGGGGGCAGGGGGAGACCCAGTACTTC. Protein: CASSLVGGQGETQYF.